The subject of this entry is one T cell receptor (beta chain). What it binds is unknown. The source of the sample is a study of radiation and T cells in renal cell carcinoma. Time point denoted: baseline pretreatment blood. The sample's treatment: 15 Gy SBRT to primary tumor, nephrectomy 4 weeks later. Blood was sampled at baseline, 2 weeks and 4 weeks after SBRT. This renal cell carcinoma was of the clear cell type. Study outcomes and limitations: In blood, top tumor clones expanded by 2 weeks, shrinking by 4.

V dropped 0 bases and J dropped 5 bases, with 0 bases sitting between them. The CDR3 totals 11 residues. Per germline, CDR1 SNHLY and CDR2 FYNNEI. Produced via immunoSEQ multiplex PCR; TCRdb's table is partial and in-frame only. The sample contains 90,000 to 100,000 clones, approximately 86% of which appear only once. This TCR was recovered from a man aged 50 to 59 with renal cell carcinoma. This sequence joins TRBV2 and TRBJ2-3; the D is unclear. The sample here was blood, taken from a patient whose treatment included radiotherapy and nephrectomy. This CDR3 is CASSEADTQYF. The CDR3 nucleotides are TGTGCCAGCAGTGAAGCAGATACGCAGTATTTT. Variable domain in full (rest from reference TRBV2 and TRBJ2-3): EPEVTQTPSHQVTQMGQEVILRCVPISNHLYFYWYRQILGQKVEFLVSFYNNEISEKSEIFDDQFSVERPDGSNFTLKIRSTKLEDSAMYFCASSEADTQYFGPGTRLTVL.